The present T cell receptor beta chain was sequenced within a study of identical twins. Study-wide findings and caveats: Twins showed weaker excess sharing in their beta out-of-frame sequences. Insertions were reduced in abundant cord blood beta clonotypes but not in memory repertoires. Twin sharing of out-of-frame TCR alpha was underestimated by models in monozygotic pairs.

Each CDR3 protein is one row after TCRdb ran MiXCR on the 5' RACE reads. The sample shows approximately 220,000 distinct CDR3 sequences, around 8% of them seen only once. Trimming shortened V by 5 bases and J by 3 bases, and 7 bases separated the two germline ends. Per the germline V gene, CDR1 is SGHTA and CDR2 is FQGTGA. CDR3 length: 13 amino acids. A word on this clonotype: Its antigen remains unknown.

These same data were also listed under a study on yellow fever vaccine responses in identical twins.

V usage is TRBV7-3 and J usage is TRBJ2-2, with unresolved D. The clonotype was recovered from a woman between 18 and 29 years old in good health. Sequenced sample: memory (CD45RO+) T cells sorted from blood. The CDR3 is CASSTRHTGELFF. Here the CDR3 DNA reads TGTGCCAGCAGCACCAGGCACACCGGGGAGCTGTTTTTT.